This TCR beta chain was found in a study of blood T cell repertoires in COVID-19. CDR1 MNHEY and CDR2 SVGAGI come from the germline V gene. Germline trimming cut 4 bases from V and 6 bases from J; bases unmatched to any gene: 9. The CDR3 covers 15 residues. Individuals aged about 18 to 90 years were recruited from fewer than 30 US areas. The assay was immunoSEQ multiplex PCR, and TCRdb's table has in-frame clones only and misses some. The sample records under 350,000 clones, 86% being singletons. The sequence came from a woman younger than 35 who had recovered from COVID-19. The genes are TRBV6-5 and TRBJ2-3; 8 positions agree with TRBD1. The specimen was PBMCs or T cells enriched from blood (not recorded which). CDR3 amino acids: CASSSPMNRGDTQYF. DNA for the CDR3: TGTGCCAGCAGTTCCCCTATGAACAGGGGGGATACGCAGTATTTT.